These 27 T cell receptor beta chains came from one sample sequenced in a study of blood T cell repertoires in COVID-19. The table came from immunoSEQ multiplex PCR; TCRdb's copy has only in-frame clones and leaves some out. The sample lists about 82,000 clones; roughly 78% were seen once. The sequencing sample was made of peripheral blood. The source is a man in his sixties with COVID-19, enrolled during active disease.

V usage is TRBV4-1 and J usage is TRBJ2-1; 9 positions match TRBD2. The CDR3 extends over 16 amino acids. Unmatched junction bases numbered 10, after V lost 0 bases and J lost 10 bases. Germline CDR1 is MGHRA and CDR2 is YSYEKL. Written as DNA, the CDR3 is TGCGCCAGCAGCCAAGAATGGGCTAGCGGGGCGACAGAGCAGTTCTTC. Its protein product is CASSQEWASGATEQFF.

The chain uses TRBV4-1 and TRBJ1-1, with D unresolved. Germline values: CDR1 MGHRA, CDR2 YSYEKL. With 4 bases removed from V and 2 bases from J, the gap between germline ends came to 14 bases. CDR3 length equals 15 residues. The CDR3, as DNA: TGCGCCAGCAGCCGAACCCTTACAGAAAACACTGAAGCTTTCTTT. It encodes CASSRTLTENTEAFF.

The CDR3 spells CASSLDPGPGTQYF. CDR3 bases: TGTGCCAGCAGCTTAGATCCAGGCCCTGGTACGCAGTACTTC. V usage is TRBV7-2 and J usage is TRBJ2-7; no clear D gene. Trimming removed 1 base from V and 9 bases from J, with 16 bases in between. Per germline, CDR1 SGHTA and CDR2 FQGNSA. The CDR3 sequence is 14 residues long.

V and J are TRBV12-5 and TRBJ1-2; possible D gene TRBD1, 5 bases. Germline CDR1 and CDR2: LGHNT and FRNRAP. V lost 7 bases, J lost 2 bases, and 11 bases lay in between. The CDR3 spans 13 residues. DNA for the CDR3: TGTGCTAGTGCCACGACAGACAACTATGGCTACACCTTC. It translates to CASATTDNYGYTF.

This clone was counted between two and nine times. The chain couples TRBV2 to TRBJ2-4; D is undetermined. The germline V gene has CDR1 SNHLY and CDR2 FYNNEI. This CDR3 is 15 amino acids long. Trimming pared 6 bases from V and 2 bases from J, leaving 14 bases between. This chain's CDR3 is CASRHLTDTKNIQYF. In DNA, the CDR3 is TGTGCCAGCAGGCATTTAACAGACACCAAAAACATTCAGTACTTC.

The rearrangement uses TRBV16 and TRBJ1-2, with 8 bases aligning to TRBD1. V shed 4 bases, J shed 8 bases, and the junction held 6 bases outside the gene matches. Germline-derived CDR1 and CDR2 are KGHSY and FQNENV. The CDR3 runs 13 residues. The CDR3 loop reads CASSLDRVGGYTF. CDR3 sequence (DNA): TGTGCCAGCAGCCTGGACAGGGTAGGAGGCTACACCTTC.

CDR3 bases: TGTGCCATCCGAGGAACAACTAATGAAAAACTGTTTTTT. Translating it yields CAIRGTTNEKLFF. The chain has TRBV12-3 or TRBV12-4 and TRBJ1-4; D unresolved. This CDR3 has 13 residues. V lost 10 bases and J lost 0, with 9 bases in between.

V and J are TRBV12-3 or TRBV12-4 and TRBJ1-2, with D possibly being TRBD1 (6 bases). CDR3 size: 13 residues. Trimming cost V 0 bases and J 8 bases, with 10 bases left between them. CDR3 sequence: CASSLATQGGYTF. Written as DNA, the CDR3 is TGTGCCAGCAGTTTAGCGACCCAGGGGGGCTACACCTTC.

The chain combines TRBV7-9 with TRBJ2-1; the D gene is possibly TRBD1 (5 bases). The CDR3 has 14 residues. Germline assignment: CDR1 SEHNR and CDR2 FQNEAQ (reference sequence). Trimming pared 4 bases from V and 5 bases from J, leaving 12 bases between. The CDR3 reads CASSSRQYNNEQFF. CDR3 nucleotides: TGTGCCAGCAGCTCACGACAGTATAACAATGAGCAGTTCTTC.

The gene calls are TRBV7-3 and TRBJ2-3; tentative D call: TRBD2 (6 bases). From germline, CDR1 is SGHTA and CDR2 FQGTGA. This CDR3 has 13 residues. V was cut by 5 bases and J by 10 bases, with 16 bases left in between. The CDR3 region is CASSGGRSESQYF. In nucleotides, the CDR3 is TGTGCCAGCAGCGGGGGGAGGAGCGAATCGCAGTATTTT.

The J gene is TRBJ2-1, the V gene TRBV11-1, with 7 bases matching TRBD2. With 0 bases clipped from V and 2 bases from J, the junction kept 4 bases outside the gene matches. The CDR3 consists of 16 residues. Per germline, CDR1 SGHAT and CDR2 FQDESV (reference sequence). CDR3 nucleotides: TGTGCCAGCAGCTTAGCGCGGCTAGCGGCCTACAATGAGCAGTTCTTC. Translation: CASSLARLAAYNEQFF.

This chain joins TRBV19 and TRBJ1-2; possibly TRBD1 for D (5 bases). Deletions cut 6 bases from V and 4 bases from J, with 9 bases between. Germline CDR1 LNHDA, CDR2 SQIVND (reference sequence). The CDR3 is 12 amino acids. The chain's CDR3 is CASRGVPYGYTF. Here the CDR3 DNA reads TGTGCCAGTAGAGGGGTCCCCTATGGCTACACCTTC.

V usage is TRBV7-2 and J usage is TRBJ2-4; D gene unclear. The CDR3 is made up of 13 amino acids. V lost 1 base, J lost 3 bases, and 4 bases lay in between. Germline V gene lookup returns CDR1 SGHTA and CDR2 FQGNSA. CDR3 loop: CASSLVGKNIQYF. CDR3 DNA sequence: TGTGCCAGCAGCTTAGTCGGCAAAAACATTCAGTACTTC.

The V call is TRBV7-9, the J call TRBJ1-1; perhaps TRBD1 as D (6 bases). Trimming pared 5 bases from V and 4 bases from J, leaving 11 bases between. Germline CDR1 SEHNR, CDR2 FQNEAQ (reference sequence). This CDR3 has 13 amino acids. CDR3 in amino acids: CASSVNRVTEAFF. CDR3 nucleotide sequence: TGTGCCAGCAGCGTAAACAGGGTCACTGAAGCTTTCTTT.

This chain uses TRBV14 with TRBJ1-3; D is perhaps TRBD1 (6 bases). The CDR3 extends over 13 amino acids. Germline V gene lookup returns CDR1 SGHDN and CDR2 FVKESK. The V and J ends lost 4 bases and 2 bases respectively, with 6 bases between them. CDR3 in DNA: TGTGCCAGCAGCCGGGGGCCTGGAAACACCATATATTTT. Protein: CASSRGPGNTIYF.

The sample holds one count of this clone. The chain links TRBV7-2 to TRBJ2-3, with 9 bases lining up with TRBD2. The CDR3 extends over 17 amino acids. The J segment lost 4 bases and the V segment lost 1 base, leaving 9 bases of the junction unmatched. The germline gives CDR1 SGHTA, CDR2 FQGNSA. This CDR3 reads CASSLVGGGAPSDTQYF. In DNA form, the CDR3 reads TGTGCCAGCAGCTTAGTTGGCGGGGGGGCTCCGTCAGATACGCAGTATTTT. The full variable domain, in which reference TRBV7-2 and TRBJ2-3 provide the parts outside the CDR3, is GAGVSQSPSNKVTEKGKDVELRCDPISGHTALYWYRQSLGQGLEFLIYFQGNSAPDKSGLPSDRFSAERTGGSVSTLTIQRTQQEDSAVYLCASSLVGGGAPSDTQYFGPGTRLTVL.

The sample holds a few counts of this clone. The rearrangement joins TRBV9 to TRBJ2-1, with 9 bases identical to TRBD1. The trim removed 4 bases at V and 7 bases at J, leaving 12 bases unmatched. The CDR3 contains 16 residues. In germline, CDR1 is SGDLS, CDR2 YYNGEE. The CDR3 loop is CASSPLAQGARNEQFF. The DNA for the CDR3 is TGTGCCAGCAGCCCCCTCGCACAGGGGGCACGGAATGAGCAGTTCTTC.

The genes are TRBV4-1 and TRBJ2-1; D is possibly TRBD1 (6 bases). The CDR3 consists of 14 residues. V was clipped by 2 bases and J by 6 bases, with 11 bases between them. The germline V gene has CDR1 MGHRA and CDR2 YSYEKL. The CDR3 protein is CASSQLTGTNEQFF. CDR3 DNA sequence: TGCGCCAGCAGCCAACTAACAGGGACCAATGAGCAGTTCTTC.

The rearrangement links TRBV6-6 to TRBJ1-2; 9 nucleotides line up with TRBD1. Germline assignment: CDR1 MNHNY and CDR2 SVGAGI (reference sequence). Trimming removed 7 bases from V and 8 bases from J; junction bases left unmatched: 8. The CDR3 is made up of 13 amino acids. CDR3 nucleotides: TGTGCCAGCACCACAGGGGGCCGGAGGGGCTACACCTTC. Protein: CASTTGGRRGYTF.

The CDR3, as DNA: TGTGCCAGTAGCCCGCGGGGCTCTGGGGCCAACGTCCTGACTTTC. Amino acid sequence: CASSPRGSGANVLTF. The V gene is TRBV19, the J gene TRBJ2-6; weak D call: TRBD2 (6 bases). The V gene's germline CDR1 is LNHDA and CDR2 SQIVND (reference sequence). Trimming cost V 6 bases and J 0 bases, with 9 bases left between them. The CDR3 extends over 15 amino acids.

The genes are TRBV5-1 and TRBJ2-2, with D possibly matching TRBD1 (5 bases). The CDR3 length is 15 residues. Germline CDR1 SGHRS, CDR2 YFSETQ. V lost 2 bases and J lost 2, with 10 bases in between. The CDR3 here is CASSFSTGNTGELFF. The CDR3 DNA is TGCGCCAGCAGCTTTTCCACAGGAAACACCGGGGAGCTGTTTTTT.

CDR3 sequence (DNA): TGTGCCAGCAGCGCCCCAGGGACAGGGGTGTATGTGAATTCACCCCTCCACTTT. It codes for CASSAPGTGVYVNSPLHF. The chain couples TRBV2 to TRBJ1-6; 10 bases match TRBD1. The germline V gene encodes CDR1 SNHLY and CDR2 FYNNEI. The CDR3 covers 18 residues. Trimming removed 6 bases from V and 7 bases from J; junction bases left unmatched: 15. Full variable domain (rest looked up from reference TRBV2 and TRBJ1-6): EPEVTQTPSHQVTQMGQEVILRCVPISNHLYFYWYRQILGQKVEFLVSFYNNEISEKSEIFDDQFSVERPDGSNFTLKIRSTKLEDSAMYFCASSAPGTGVYVNSPLHFGNGTRLTVT.

The rearrangement joins TRBV10-1 to TRBJ2-7, with a weak D call TRBD2 (6 bases). Germline V lookup: CDR1 WNHNN, CDR2 SYGVQD (reference sequence). The CDR3 is 15 amino acids. V gave up 9 bases and J gave up 2 bases, with 20 bases separating them. The CDR3 here is CARDPLWRDAYEQYF. CDR3 nucleotide sequence: TGCGCCAGGGACCCCCTTTGGAGGGACGCCTACGAGCAGTACTTC.

This clone was observed a single time. The gene calls are TRBV12-5 and TRBJ2-7, with a weak D call TRBD1 (6 bases). Trimming left V 1 base short and J 1 base short, with 14 bases between. The CDR3 runs to 16 residues. Germline V gives CDR1 LGHNT, CDR2 FRNRAP. DNA for the CDR3: TGTGCTAGTGGTTTGGCTCAGGGGAGTGAGTCCTACGAGCAGTACTTC. Translated: CASGLAQGSESYEQYF.

The chain links TRBV5-6 to TRBJ2-1; TRBD2 matches at 8 bases. V shed 5 bases and J 1 base; nucleotides not matched to a gene: 8. Per germline, CDR1 SGHDT and CDR2 YYEEEE. This CDR3 has 16 amino acids. The CDR3, as DNA: TGTGCCAGCAGAATTTACACGGGAGGGTCCTACAATGAGCAGTTCTTC. The encoded protein is CASRIYTGGSYNEQFF.

This chain joins TRBV9 and TRBJ1-1; D is unclear. The V gene's germline CDR1 is SGDLS and CDR2 YYNGEE. This CDR3 has 14 residues. V was shortened by 4 bases and J by 8 bases, with 18 bases between the two germline ends. CDR3 in amino acids: CASSFREKAMEAFF. The CDR3 DNA sequence: TGTGCCAGCAGCTTCCGGGAAAAAGCTATGGAAGCTTTCTTT.

The rearrangement joins TRBV6-5 to TRBJ2-7, with D hard to call. This CDR3 contains 11 residues. Germline V gives CDR1 MNHEY, CDR2 SVGAGI. Trimming shortened V by 5 bases and J by 4 bases, and 6 bases separated the two germline ends. The CDR3 here is CASSSRYEQYF. CDR3 nucleotides: TGTGCCAGCAGTAGCCGATACGAGCAGTACTTC.